This T cell receptor (beta chain) was sequenced for a study of shared clonotypes between healthy human individuals. This CDR3 has 13 amino acids. V dropped 4 bases and J dropped 5 bases, with 13 bases sitting between them. CDR1 is SGHRS, CDR2 YFSETQ, per germline. It was at deep level that the assay was run. Authors' analysis steps: ImmunoSEQ output held junction-only sequences without quality scores, so filtering differed. Some clones are missing from TCRdb's copy, which holds only in-frame ones; the method was immunoSEQ multiplex PCR. The V and J calls and clone size come from that table; D and trimming were worked out from the DNA. The profile covers about a million clones, with about 80% appearing a single time and around 1.4% taken by the ten largest. Points on this clone: Antigen unknown.

Study-level findings and limits: The authors expected sequencing depth to affect clonotype sharing among donors.

Sequences were obtained from memory CD4+ T cells sorted from blood. Subset here: CD45RA-negative fraction. V usage is TRBV5-1 and J usage is TRBJ2-7; the D gene is possibly TRBD1 (5 bases). The source is a young man in good health. DNA of the CDR3: TGCGCCAGCAGCGCCGCCAAGGGGCACGAGCAGTACTTC. Translation: CASSAAKGHEQYF.